The 16 T cell receptor beta chains presented below share a single source sample, sequenced in a study of vaccination and CD4 T cells after COVID-19 (dated by TCRdb to the early 2020s). The protocol used for the library was PCR. The listed sequencing device is Illumina iSeq 100. DNA from cultured CD4+ T cells was subjected to TCR sequencing with the Oncomine TCR Beta short-read assay at the Johns Hopkins FTIC core. The raw public reads went through TCRdb reprocessing: fastp at Q25, MiXCR clone calling, in-frame beta chains kept. Every distinct CDR3 protein forms one entry, paired with its most common genes and DNA. For this sample there are approximately 22,000 distinct CDR3 sequences; about two fifths appear just once. The leading ten clones occupy around 18% of the sample. The treatment or condition label, read with the paper, signifies: approximately nine-day PBMC culture with coronavirus spike peptide pools or control peptides (ViraFEST assay).

The antigens for these receptors are not known. Material: CD4+ T cells from blood, cultured in vitro, obtained before SARS-CoV-2 vaccination. The receptors here all came from a human donor who received a COVID-19 vaccine.

The chain employs TRBV19 and TRBJ2-7; 10 bases agree with TRBD2. J was trimmed by 5 bases and V by 5 bases; bases with no gene match: 3. The CDR3 consists of 13 residues. The germline CDR1 and CDR2 sequences are LNHDA and SQIVND (reference sequence). The CDR3: CASSPGTSDEQYF. The CDR3 nucleotides read TGTGCCAGTAGTCCCGGGACTAGCGACGAGCAGTACTTC.

This clonotype has more than one count but fewer than ten. The gene calls are TRBV6-1 and TRBJ1-6, with D possibly TRBD1 on 5 matching bases. The CDR3 has 15 residues. V dropped 7 bases and J dropped 7 bases, with 17 bases sitting between them. Germline V gene lookup returns CDR1 MNHNS and CDR2 SASEGT. The CDR3 is CASTHRGGTNSPLHF. For the CDR3, the DNA is TGTGCCAGCACGCACCGGGGGGGGACCAATTCACCCCTCCACTTT.

The sample holds a few counts of this clonotype. CDR3 nucleotide sequence: TGTGCCAGCAGTTCCGACAGGTATCCGGGCTACGAGCAGTACTTC. Encoded protein: CASSSDRYPGYEQYF. The V gene is TRBV6-5, the J gene TRBJ2-7; D possibly corresponds to TRBD1 (6 bases). Looked up from germline, CDR1 is MNHEY and CDR2 is SVGAGI. V was trimmed by 4 bases and J by 3 bases, leaving 16 bases between them. The CDR3 runs to 15 residues.

The V and J genes are TRBV28 and TRBJ2-7; 8 bases agree with TRBD2. The CDR3 runs to 14 residues. Unmatched junction bases numbered 4, after V lost 6 bases and J lost 0 bases. Germline-derived CDR1 and CDR2 are MDHEN and SYDVKM. The CDR3 sequence: CASRERGSSYEQYF. In nucleotides, the CDR3 is TGTGCCAGCAGGGAGCGGGGGAGCTCCTACGAGCAGTACTTC.

The rearrangement joins TRBV6-1 to TRBJ1-2, with 9 positions matching TRBD1. This CDR3 spans 15 amino acids. In germline, CDR1 is MNHNS, CDR2 SASEGT. With V trimmed by 10 bases and J by 4 bases, 13 bases remained unmatched. CDR3 DNA: TGTGCCACCCGACTAACAGGGGGCGTAGGCTATGGCTACACCTTC. Amino acid sequence: CATRLTGGVGYGYTF.

J is TRBJ2-7 and V is TRBV20-1; 7 nucleotides match TRBD1. The V gene end was trimmed by 6 bases and the J gene end by 3 bases; junction bases not matched to a gene: 8. Germline values: CDR1 DFQATT, CDR2 SNEGSKA (reference sequence). The CDR3 extends over 13 amino acids. The CDR3 protein is CSARQGEGYEQYF. CDR3 DNA sequence: TGCAGTGCGAGACAGGGAGAAGGCTACGAGCAGTACTTC.

V and J are TRBV6-1 and TRBJ2-5; maybe TRBD1 (5 bases). This CDR3 comprises 14 residues. Germline V CDR1 and CDR2: MNHNS, SASEGT. Trimming removed 3 bases from V and 2 bases from J, with 10 bases in between. CDR3 DNA: TGTGCCAGCAGTGAGACAGCAGGACAAGAGACCCAGTACTTC. Encoded protein: CASSETAGQETQYF.

This clonotype has a handful of counts. DNA for the CDR3: TGCAGTGCTAGAGATCACACAGGGAACTATGGCTACACCTTC. Translated: CSARDHTGNYGYTF. The V gene is TRBV20-1, the J gene TRBJ1-2; maybe TRBD1 (6 bases). Germline V lookup: CDR1 DFQATT, CDR2 SNEGSKA (reference sequence). The CDR3 contains 14 residues. Trimming took off 0 bases at V and 2 bases at J, with 10 bases between the two ends.

This clonotype was observed a handful of times. This chain uses TRBV7-2 with TRBJ1-5, with D perhaps matching TRBD1 (6 bases). Trimming left V 1 base short and J 2 bases short, with 12 bases between. CDR3 length: 16 amino acids. CDR1 is SGHTA, CDR2 FQGNSA, per germline. CDR3 nucleotide sequence: TGTGCCAGCAGCTTAGAATCGGGGGCAGGCAATCAGCCCCAGCATTTT. Its protein is CASSLESGAGNQPQHF.

This clonotype has only a few counts. The chain uses TRBV12-3 or TRBV12-4 and TRBJ2-7, with 9 positions matching TRBD1. Trimming cost V 6 bases and J 3 bases; bases outside gene matches: 3. The CDR3 loop spans 13 amino acids. CDR3 amino acids: CASSRGQGYEQYF. The CDR3 region has the DNA TGTGCCAGCAGCCGGGGACAGGGCTACGAGCAGTACTTC.

This clonotype was seen more than once but under ten times. The CDR3 region has the DNA TGTGCCAGCAGCGCCCGGGCTCCACAGGATTCACCCCTCCACTTT. This translates into CASSARAPQDSPLHF. The chain joins TRBV5-4 to TRBJ1-6, with a tentative D call TRBD1 (5 bases). The CDR3 is 15 residues long. Trimming took off 4 bases at V and 8 bases at J, with 16 bases between the two ends. CDR1 SGHNT and CDR2 YYREEE come from the germline V gene (reference sequence).

This chain links TRBV7-9 with TRBJ2-2; the D gene is possibly TRBD1 (6 bases). CDR1 and CDR2 from the germline V gene are SEHNR and FQNEAQ (reference sequence). The V end lost 3 bases, the J end lost 5 bases, and 16 bases lay between the germline ends. The CDR3 length is 16 residues. In DNA form, the CDR3 reads TGTGCCAGCAGCTTCGTGGACAGAGTATTAACCGGGGAGCTGTTTTTT. It encodes CASSFVDRVLTGELFF.

This chain links TRBV5-5 with TRBJ1-6; D is uncertain. Per the germline V gene, CDR1 is SGHKS and CDR2 is YYEKEE (reference sequence). This CDR3 comprises 14 residues. V was cut by 1 base and J by 8 bases, with 10 bases left in between. The CDR3 loop is CASSLSGVDSPLHF. The CDR3 bases are TGTGCCAGCAGCTTGTCAGGCGTTGATTCACCCCTCCACTTT.

V and J are TRBV20-1 and TRBJ1-2, with D possibly being TRBD1 (5 bases). V was cut by 6 bases and J by 4 bases, with 24 bases left in between. The CDR3 extends over 16 amino acids. The germline V gene has CDR1 DFQATT and CDR2 SNEGSKA (reference sequence). The CDR3, as DNA: TGCAGTGCCGCTCTGCGGGGGTCAGGCTCGGGCTATGGCTACACCTTC. Encoded protein: CSAALRGSGSGYGYTF.

By share of the sample, this clonotype is medium-sized. V gene TRBV24-1 combines with J gene TRBJ1-2; perhaps TRBD1 as D (5 bases). V was trimmed by 3 bases and J by 2 bases, leaving 9 bases between them. The CDR3 spans 14 residues. Per the germline V gene, CDR1 is KGHDR and CDR2 is SFDVKD. The CDR3 protein is CATSDGTVNYGYTF. CDR3 nucleotide sequence: TGTGCCACCAGTGATGGGACGGTAAACTATGGCTACACCTTC.

The chain links TRBV19 to TRBJ1-1; 8 nucleotides line up with TRBD1. The ends lost 5 bases at V and 3 bases at J; junction bases unmatched: 11. The CDR3 length is 16 residues. Germline lookup yields CDR1 LNHDA and CDR2 SQIVND (reference sequence). CDR3 nucleotide sequence: TGTGCCAGTAGTCAACCCTCCGGGACAGGACACACTGAAGCTTTCTTT. This sequence encodes CASSQPSGTGHTEAFF.